A selection of T cell receptor beta chains follows, all from one sample in a study of cytomegalovirus exposure and HLA in healthy donors. Sequencing used immunoSEQ multiplex PCR; TCRdb keeps in-frame clones, though not all of them. The table has 150,000 or so clones, approximately 79% seen once. The source material was PBMCs. These receptors originate from a woman aged 40 to 50 in good health and CMV-seropositive. The CDR3 runs from the conserved cysteine through the conserved F or W. D genes are given only for firm matches. Size is omitted from some rows. Given values are once, few, many or a class for expanded clones.

v_gene	abundance	d_gene	j_gene	CDR3aa	CDR3nt
TRBV6-6	.	.	TRBJ1-1	CASSPRQANTEAFF	TGTGCCAGCAGTCCCCGACAGGCGAACACTGAAGCTTTCTTT
TRBV19	.	.	TRBJ1-4	CASSIHSVETNEKLFF	TGTGCCAGTAGTATTCACTCGGTAGAAACTAATGAAAAACTGTTTTTT
TRBV6-5	.	TRBD2	TRBJ2-1	CASRRLAGYNEQFF	TGTGCCAGCAGGCGACTAGCGGGGTACAATGAGCAGTTCTTC
TRBV28	.	TRBD1	TRBJ2-5	CASKALQGEQYF	TGTGCCAGCAAAGCCCTACAGGGGGAGCAGTACTTC
TRBV7-9	.	.	TRBJ2-1	CASSYVGGGWNEQFF	TGTGCCAGCAGCTATGTCGGCGGGGGCTGGAATGAGCAGTTCTTC
TRBV15	once	TRBD1	TRBJ1-2	CATSRGVQGAFYGYTF	TGTGCCACCAGCAGAGGGGTCCAGGGGGCGTTCTATGGCTACACCTTC
TRBV6-5	few	.	TRBJ1-2	CASRRDGNYGYTF	TGTGCCAGCAGGCGGGACGGGAACTATGGCTACACCTTC
TRBV2	few	.	TRBJ1-2	CASLSTSQYGYTF	TGTGCCAGCCTGTCGACAAGCCAGTATGGCTACACCTTC
TRBV11-2	.	.	TRBJ1-1	CASSLAQMNTEAFF	TGTGCCAGCAGCTTAGCGCAGATGAACACTGAAGCTTTCTTT
TRBV15	.	TRBD1	TRBJ1-1	CATSIQRGLTEAFF	TGTGCCACCAGCATACAAAGGGGGCTCACTGAAGCTTTCTTT
TRBV18	.	TRBD2	TRBJ2-7	CASSPLERGANSYEQYF	TGTGCCAGCTCCCCCCTGGAGCGGGGGGCAAACTCCTACGAGCAGTACTTC
TRBV5-1	.	.	TRBJ1-3	CASSTRQISSGNTIYF	TGCGCCAGCAGCACCCGACAGATAAGCTCTGGAAACACCATATATTTT
TRBV7-9	.	.	TRBJ1-1	CASSRGTADWNTEAFF	TGTGCCAGCAGCCGCGGGACTGCCGACTGGAACACTGAAGCTTTCTTT
TRBV29-1	.	.	TRBJ1-2	CSVDYGGYGYTF	TGCAGCGTTGATTACGGGGGCTATGGCTACACCTTC
TRBV2	.	.	TRBJ2-7	CASSEGWGPYEQYF	TGTGCCAGCAGTGAAGGTTGGGGCCCCTACGAGCAGTACTTC
TRBV6-1	.	.	TRBJ1-1	CASRTAPMNTEAFF	TGTGCCAGTCGGACAGCGCCCATGAACACTGAAGCTTTCTTT
TRBV9	.	.	TRBJ1-2	CASSVATGINYGYTF	TGTGCCAGCAGCGTAGCTACAGGGATTAACTATGGCTACACCTTC
TRBV30	.	TRBD2	TRBJ2-3	CAWSVSGGTDTQYF	TGTGCCTGGAGTGTAAGCGGGGGCACAGATACGCAGTATTTT
TRBV6-5	few	TRBD1	TRBJ1-2	CASSKGTGHGYTF	TGTGCCAGCAGTAAGGGGACAGGGCATGGCTACACCTTC
TRBV21-1	few	.	TRBJ2-7	CASRLAKVSYEQYF	TGTGCCAGCAGATTAGCAAAAGTGAGCTACGAGCAGTACTTC
TRBV5-6	once	.	TRBJ1-2	CASSRGADYYYGYTF	TGTGCCAGCAGCCGCGGGGCTGATTACTACTATGGCTACACCTTC
TRBV30	.	TRBD2	TRBJ2-3	CAWSVIAGITDTQYF	TGTGCCTGGAGTGTTATAGCGGGGATCACAGATACGCAGTATTTT
TRBV7-9	.	TRBD1	TRBJ2-5	CASSEGQRLHF	TGTGCCAGCAGCGAGGGACAGCGACTACACTTC
TRBV19	.	TRBD1	TRBJ1-6	CASSIFFDRLWDRGDNSPLHF	TGTGCCAGTAGTATTTTTTTCGACCGGCTTTGGGACAGGGGCGATAATTCACCCCTCCACTTT